A selection of T cell receptor beta chains follows, all from one sample in a study of T cell repertoires in cytomegalovirus infection. Their antigen targets remain unknown. TCRdb recomputed calls from the reads with MiXCR, one row per CDR3 protein. The data show about 52,000 distinct CDR3 sequences, less than 20% seen once. The sample consisted of CD8+ T cells from cultured PBMCs, taken from culture after CMV antigen stimulation. The receptors come from a human donor in good health (CMV status not recorded). Some clones in this sample may be carry-over from other donors' samples. Both conserved end residues are part of each CDR3. The order of the fields is clone size, J gene, D gene, V gene, CDR3 DNA, CDR3 protein. D genes are given only for firm matches. Clone size appears in some rows only: once, few, many, or a class for an expanded clone.

few,TRBJ2-7,NA,TRBV6-8,TGTGCCAGCTTGCCGAAAAGGACCGCGGACTCCTACGAGCAGTACTTC,CASLPKRTADSYEQYF
few,TRBJ1-1,NA,TRBV7-9,TGTGCCAGCAGCCCAAAGTCCAGCCGGGGGGACACTGAAGCTTTCTTT,CASSPKSSRGDTEAFF
many,TRBJ1-5,NA,TRBV7-8,TGTGCCAGCAGCTTAGCGGTGGGCAGGCCCCAGCATTTT,CASSLAVGRPQHF
NA,TRBJ1-5,NA,TRBV4-3,TGCGCCAGCAGTCCAAGTCATGGGACTTACAATCAGCCCCAGCATTTT,CASSPSHGTYNQPQHF
NA,TRBJ1-1,NA,TRBV6-6,TGTGCCAGCAGTGGGCTTGCTTTCTTT,CASSGLAFF
NA,TRBJ2-2,TRBD1,TRBV5-6,TGTGCCAGCAGCCCAGTGGAGACAGGGATCACCGGGGAGCTGTTTTTT,CASSPVETGITGELFF
few,TRBJ2-7,NA,TRBV27,TGTGCCAGCAGTTTATCGATAGCCAGGGTGAACGAGCAGTACTTC,CASSLSIARVNEQYF
NA,TRBJ1-5,NA,TRBV12-3/TRBV12-4,TGTGCCAGCAGGGAGCTCTCTAGCAATCAGCCCCAGCATTTT,CASRELSSNQPQHF
NA,TRBJ2-1,NA,TRBV6-1,TGTGCCAGCAGTGAAATAGTGGGGCTGTCGCTTACGAATGAGCAGTTCTTC,CASSEIVGLSLTNEQFF
few,TRBJ1-5,TRBD1,TRBV4-1,TGCGCCAGCAGCCAAGAGTACACAGGGGTGAGCAATCAGCCCCAGCATTTT,CASSQEYTGVSNQPQHF
few,TRBJ2-2,NA,TRBV7-2,TGTGCCAGCAGCTTTTTTGCTGAGCTGTTTTTT,CASSFFAELFF
NA,TRBJ2-6,NA,TRBV11-2,TGTGCCAGCAGCTCACTAGACATCTCTGGGGCCAACGTCCTGACTTTC,CASSSLDISGANVLTF
NA,TRBJ1-2,TRBD1,TRBV6-1,TGTGCCAGCGAGAGCTGGGACAGCCCTAGATATGGCTACACCTTC,CASESWDSPRYGYTF
few,TRBJ2-3,TRBD2,TRBV7-3,TGTGCCAGCAGCATCCGAGCGGGGGCAAGCACAGATACGCAGTATTTT,CASSIRAGASTDTQYF
NA,TRBJ2-7,TRBD2,TRBV11-2,TGTGCCAGCAGCTTTTTAGCGGGGAACAACGAGCAGTACTTC,CASSFLAGNNEQYF
few,TRBJ1-2,NA,TRBV6-2/TRBV6-3,TGTGCCAGCAACACCCCGGGACAAAAAAACTATGGCTACACCTTC,CASNTPGQKNYGYTF
NA,TRBJ1-3,NA,TRBV7-2,TGTGCCAGCAGCTTCGGGGATTCAGTGGTCATATATTTT,CASSFGDSVVIYF
NA,TRBJ2-6,NA,TRBV7-2,TGTGCCAGCAGCCTGAACAGAGCCCCTGGGGCCAACGTCCTGACTTTC,CASSLNRAPGANVLTF
few,TRBJ2-1,NA,TRBV2,TGTGCCAGCAGTTCCTCCCTGGTCAATGAGCAGTTCTTC,CASSSSLVNEQFF